This T cell receptor beta chain derives from a study of cytomegalovirus exposure and HLA in healthy donors. Overall study findings and caveats: The authors later linked a missense DCLRE1C variant to TCR beta V- and J-gene trimming.

The CDR3 consists of 13 residues. V was clipped by 5 bases and J by 2 bases, with 9 bases between them. Germline CDR1 is MNHNS and CDR2 is SASEGT. In the PCR, 60 Vbeta and 13 Jbeta primers were used. Some clones are missing from TCRdb's copy, which holds only in-frame ones; the method was immunoSEQ multiplex PCR. The top ten hold approximately 1.5% of the sample, which has approximately 160,000 clones, around 80% seen once. A word on this clone: Its specificity is not known.

This receptor was taken from a girl between 10 and 17 years old in good health and CMV-seropositive. The sequencing sample was made of PBMCs. The chain has TRBV6-1 and TRBJ1-2; D ambiguous. CDR3 DNA: TGTGCCAGCAGTTCTGGGCCCAACTATGGCTACACCTTC. This translates into CASSSGPNYGYTF.